The TCR beta chain under discussion was sequenced for a study of blood T cell repertoires in COVID-19. Looking at the study overall: Nucleic acid was either cDNA or gDNA, and it came from T cells, B-cell-depleted T cells, or PBMCs.

This clone came up once. Per the original methods: Nucleated cell counts were estimated from reference gene primer amplification. Repertoires were generated with immunoSEQ multiplex PCR, while TCRdb's copy carries only in-frame clones and drops some. The V and J calls and clone size are taken from that table; D and trimming were inferred from the DNA. The table lists about 250,000 clones, 70% to 90% of them singletons. In terms of age and location, participants ranged from roughly 18 to 100 years and lived in about two dozen US areas. The V gene's germline CDR1 is SNHLY and CDR2 FYNNEI. CDR3 size: 12 residues. Trimming took off 3 bases at V and 4 bases at J, with 4 bases between the two ends.

The sequencing sample was made of PBMCs or T cells enriched from blood (not recorded which). The gene calls are TRBV2 and TRBJ2-4; unclear D gene. The source of this sequence is a man aged 35 to 55 who had recovered from COVID-19. CDR3 residues: CASSDRKNIQYF. The CDR3 DNA reads TGTGCCAGCAGTGATCGGAAAAACATTCAGTACTTC.